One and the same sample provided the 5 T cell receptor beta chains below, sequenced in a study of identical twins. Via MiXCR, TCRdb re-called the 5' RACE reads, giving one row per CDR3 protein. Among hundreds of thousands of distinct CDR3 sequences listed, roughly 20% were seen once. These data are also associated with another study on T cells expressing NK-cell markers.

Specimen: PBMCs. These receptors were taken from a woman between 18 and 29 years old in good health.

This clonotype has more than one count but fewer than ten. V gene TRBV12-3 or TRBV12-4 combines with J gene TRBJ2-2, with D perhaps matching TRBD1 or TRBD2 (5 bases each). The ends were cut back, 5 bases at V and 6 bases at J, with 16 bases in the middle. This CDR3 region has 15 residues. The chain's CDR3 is CASSPHKQGPGELFF. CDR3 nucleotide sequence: TGTGCCAGCAGTCCCCATAAGCAGGGACCCGGGGAGCTGTTTTTT.

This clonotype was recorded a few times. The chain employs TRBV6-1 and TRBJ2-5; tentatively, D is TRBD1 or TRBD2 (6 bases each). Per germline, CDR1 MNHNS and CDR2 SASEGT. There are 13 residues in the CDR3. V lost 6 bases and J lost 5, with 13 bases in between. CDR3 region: CASSRGPWETQYF. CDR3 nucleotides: TGTGCCAGCAGCCGGGGGCCTTGGGAGACCCAGTACTTC.

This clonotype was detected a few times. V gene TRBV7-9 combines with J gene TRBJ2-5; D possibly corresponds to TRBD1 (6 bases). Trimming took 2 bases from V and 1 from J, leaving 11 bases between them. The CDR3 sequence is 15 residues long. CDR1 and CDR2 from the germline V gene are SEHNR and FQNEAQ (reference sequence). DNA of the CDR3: TGTGCCAGCAGCTTACTCACAGGGAGCCAAGAGACCCAGTACTTC. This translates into CASSLLTGSQETQYF.

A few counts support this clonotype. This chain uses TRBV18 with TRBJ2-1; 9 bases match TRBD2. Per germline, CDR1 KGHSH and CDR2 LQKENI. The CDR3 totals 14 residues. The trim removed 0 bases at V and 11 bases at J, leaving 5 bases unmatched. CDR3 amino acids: CASSPPAGGRQQFF. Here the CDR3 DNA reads TGTGCCAGCTCACCACCGGCGGGAGGGAGGCAGCAGTTCTTC.

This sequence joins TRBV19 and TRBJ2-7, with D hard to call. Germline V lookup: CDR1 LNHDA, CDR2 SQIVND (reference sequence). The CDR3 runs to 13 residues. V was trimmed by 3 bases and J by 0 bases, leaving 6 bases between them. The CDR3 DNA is TGTGCCAGTAGTATCGCCAGCTCCTACGAGCAGTACTTC. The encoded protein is CASSIASSYEQYF. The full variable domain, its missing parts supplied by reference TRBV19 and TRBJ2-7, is DGGITQSPKYLFRKEGQNVTLSCEQNLNHDAMYWYRQDPGQGLRLIYYSQIVNDFQKGDIAEGYSVSREKKESFPLTVTSAQKNPTAFYLCASSIASSYEQYFGPGTRLTVT.